The next 10 T cell receptor beta chains were all read from a single sample in a study of Graves' ophthalmopathy and Graves' hyperthyroidism (dated by TCRdb to 2016 to 2019). The reads were generated on an Illumina HiSeq 2000. For repertoire sequencing, the TCR beta CDR3 regions were amplified from RNA transcripts. The first round of RT-PCR was done with HTBI primers and the Qiagen OneStep RT-PCR kit, and was followed by a second round of multiplex PCR, then size selection and purification. TCRdb applied fastp at Q25 and MiXCR to the public reads, then kept only in-frame beta chains. Entries are consolidated by CDR3 protein sequence, retaining the most common genes and DNA. The sample table contains about 1.1 million distinct CDR3 sequences; only one count was recorded for about 38% of them. Of the sample, around 10% is held by the ten largest clones. The sample was peripheral blood or thyroid tissue (not recorded which). The receptors originated from an adult man with Graves' hyperthyroidism.

This clonotype has more than one count but fewer than ten. This sequence joins TRBV4-2 and TRBJ2-5, with 9 bases lining up with TRBD1. The V segment lost 1 base and the J segment 1 base; nucleotides outside the gene matches: 10. CDR3 length: 18 residues. Per germline, CDR1 LGHNA and CDR2 YNFKEQ. The DNA of the CDR3 is TGTGCCAGCAGCCAAGTTCGGTCCCGGGACAGGGCCCAAGAGACCCAGTACTTC. Amino acid sequence: CASSQVRSRDRAQETQYF.

This clonotype has a count of ten or more. This chain uses TRBV20-1 with TRBJ1-2; D is unresolved. The CDR3 is made up of 12 amino acids. V gave up 3 bases and J gave up 6 bases, with 11 bases separating them. The germline V gene encodes CDR1 DFQATT and CDR2 SNEGSKA (reference sequence). The CDR3 DNA follows: TGCAGTGCTAGTGGGTTCTTCGATGGCTACACCTTC. It is translated as CSASGFFDGYTF.

V gene TRBV9 combines with J gene TRBJ2-2, with D perhaps matching TRBD2 (6 bases). Trimming took 4 bases from V and 8 from J, leaving 18 bases between them. This CDR3 is 15 amino acids long. Germline V gives CDR1 SGDLS, CDR2 YYNGEE. The CDR3 here is CASSRDFPGVGELFF. The CDR3 DNA reads TGTGCCAGCAGCCGGGACTTTCCCGGCGTGGGGGAGCTGTTTTTT. Filled out from reference TRBV9 and TRBJ2-2, the complete variable domain reads DSGVTQTPKHLITATGQRVTLRCSPRSGDLSVYWYQQSLDQGLQFLIQYYNGEERAKGNILERFSAQQFPDLHSELNLSSLELGDSALYFCASSRDFPGVGELFFGEGSRLTVL.

This clonotype was detected many times. The rearrangement joins TRBV5-6 to TRBJ1-1; 7 bases match TRBD1. V lost 0 bases, J lost 6 bases, and 5 bases stayed unmatched. CDR3 length: 14 amino acids. Germline assignment: CDR1 SGHDT and CDR2 YYEEEE. CDR3 nucleotides: TGTGCCAGCAGCTTGGCCCAAACAGGGGCTGAAGCTTTCTTT. This translates into CASSLAQTGAEAFF.

This clonotype was picked up a small number of times. The rearrangement uses TRBV9 and TRBJ2-7; either TRBD1 or TRBD2 may supply D (6 bases each). V was trimmed by 4 bases and J by 3 bases, leaving 23 bases between them. This CDR3 contains 17 residues. The V gene's germline CDR1 is SGDLS and CDR2 YYNGEE. CDR3 in amino acids: CASSPRGHGRRGYEQYF. Written as DNA, the CDR3 is TGTGCCAGCAGCCCACGGGGGCACGGCAGGAGGGGCTACGAGCAGTACTTC.

This clonotype was picked up many times. The chain combines TRBV19 with TRBJ2-7; a weak D match, TRBD1 (6 bases). V was pared by 1 base and J by 0 bases, with 10 bases between. From germline, CDR1 is LNHDA and CDR2 SQIVND (reference sequence). The CDR3 has 15 amino acids. The CDR3 protein is CASSIVGQPSYEQYF. DNA for the CDR3: TGTGCCAGTAGTATAGTTGGACAGCCCTCCTACGAGCAGTACTTC.

At least ten counts were recorded for this clonotype. The chain couples TRBV29-1 to TRBJ2-7; TRBD2 is a possible D gene (5 bases). The germline V gene encodes CDR1 SQVTM and CDR2 ANQGSEA. CDR3 size: 12 residues. V was pared by 1 base and J by 3 bases, with 7 bases between. The CDR3, as DNA: TGCAGCGTTGAAGTTGAGGGCTACGAGCAGTACTTC. Translation gives CSVEVEGYEQYF.

This chain joins TRBV7-6 and TRBJ2-7; D possibly corresponds to TRBD2 (5 bases). Germline-derived CDR1 and CDR2 are SGHVS and FNYEAQ. The V and J ends lost 1 base and 5 bases respectively, with 15 bases between them. The CDR3 covers 15 residues. CDR3 coding DNA: TGTGCCAGCAGCTTAGGCGGGTCCGGGAAGCACGAGCAGTACTTC. This codes for CASSLGGSGKHEQYF.

The count of this clonotype is one. The chain carries TRBV19 and TRBJ2-2, with D possibly being TRBD1 (5 bases). Trimming removed 3 bases from V and 2 bases from J, with 10 bases in between. Germline V gene lookup returns CDR1 LNHDA and CDR2 SQIVND (reference sequence). This CDR3 contains 15 residues. The CDR3: CASSIFRVNTGELFF. CDR3 sequence (DNA): TGTGCCAGTAGTATTTTCAGGGTTAACACCGGGGAGCTGTTTTTT. The full variable domain, in which reference TRBV19 and TRBJ2-2 provide the parts outside the CDR3, is DGGITQSPKYLFRKEGQNVTLSCEQNLNHDAMYWYRQDPGQGLRLIYYSQIVNDFQKGDIAEGYSVSREKKESFPLTVTSAQKNPTAFYLCASSIFRVNTGELFFGEGSRLTVL.

The gene calls are TRBV7-7 and TRBJ2-2, with 8 bases lining up with TRBD2. Germline trimming cut 5 bases from V and 6 bases from J; bases unmatched to any gene: 14. The CDR3 has 17 residues. Germline lookup yields CDR1 SSHAT and CDR2 FNYEAQ (reference sequence). The CDR3 is CASSPDLQAGVAGELFF. CDR3 DNA: TGTGCCAGCAGCCCAGACCTACAAGCGGGGGTGGCCGGGGAGCTGTTTTTT.